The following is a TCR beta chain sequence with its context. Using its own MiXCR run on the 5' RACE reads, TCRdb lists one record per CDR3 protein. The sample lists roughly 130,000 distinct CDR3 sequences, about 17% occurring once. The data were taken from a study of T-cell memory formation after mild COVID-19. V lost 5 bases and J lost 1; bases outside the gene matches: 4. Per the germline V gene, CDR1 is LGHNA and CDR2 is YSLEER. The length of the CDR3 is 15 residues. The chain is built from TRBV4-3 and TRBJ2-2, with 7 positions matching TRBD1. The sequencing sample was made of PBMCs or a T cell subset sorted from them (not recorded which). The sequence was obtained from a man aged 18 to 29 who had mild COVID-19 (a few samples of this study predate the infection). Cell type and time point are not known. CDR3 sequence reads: CASSARDRNTGELFF. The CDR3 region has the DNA TGCGCCAGCAGCGCCCGGGACAGGAACACCGGGGAGCTGTTTTTT.